The sequence of this TCR beta chain was determined in a study of cytomegalovirus exposure and HLA in healthy donors. The PCR was carried out with 60 Vbeta primers and 13 Jbeta primers. TCRdb's table, derived via immunoSEQ multiplex PCR, lists solely in-frame clones and lacks some. Among about 160,000 clones, almost 80% were seen once, and the ten largest hold 0.95% to 1.5%. V was shortened by 6 bases and J by 2 bases, with 13 bases between the two germline ends. Germline CDR1 LNHDA, CDR2 SQIVND (reference sequence). The CDR3 loop spans 14 amino acids. This receptor was obtained from a woman between 50 and 59 years old in good health and CMV-seronegative. The chain uses TRBV19 and TRBJ1-2; TRBD1 is a possible D gene (5 bases). Sequencing was done on a sample of PBMCs. Here the CDR3 reads CASSPLDSNYGYTF. Here the CDR3 DNA reads TGTGCCAGTAGCCCCCTCGACAGCAACTATGGCTACACCTTC.